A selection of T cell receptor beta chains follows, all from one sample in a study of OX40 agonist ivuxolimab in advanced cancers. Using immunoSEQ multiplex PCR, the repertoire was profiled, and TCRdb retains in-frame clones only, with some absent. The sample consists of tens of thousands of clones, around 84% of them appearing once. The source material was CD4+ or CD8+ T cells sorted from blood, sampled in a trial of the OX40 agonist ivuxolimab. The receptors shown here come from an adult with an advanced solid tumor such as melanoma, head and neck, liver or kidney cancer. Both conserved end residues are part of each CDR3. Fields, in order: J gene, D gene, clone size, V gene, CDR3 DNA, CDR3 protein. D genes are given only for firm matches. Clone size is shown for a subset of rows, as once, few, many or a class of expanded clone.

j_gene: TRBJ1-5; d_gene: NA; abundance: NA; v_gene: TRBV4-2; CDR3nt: TGTGCCAGCAGCGATCCTAATCAGCCCCAGCATTTT; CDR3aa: CASSDPNQPQHF
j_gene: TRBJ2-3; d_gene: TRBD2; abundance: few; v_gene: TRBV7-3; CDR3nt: TGTGCCAGCAGTTTAGCGGGGCGGAAGACAGATACGCAGTATTTT; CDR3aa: CASSLAGRKTDTQYF
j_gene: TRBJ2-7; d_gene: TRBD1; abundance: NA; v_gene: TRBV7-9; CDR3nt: TGTGCCAGCAGCTTAGGTTTTCGGACAGGGAAAATCGAGCAGTACTTC; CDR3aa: CASSLGFRTGKIEQYF
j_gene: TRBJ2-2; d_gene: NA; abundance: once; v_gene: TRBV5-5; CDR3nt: TGTGCCAGCAGCTTGGCACAGGTCAACGGGGAGCTGTTTTTT; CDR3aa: CASSLAQVNGELFF
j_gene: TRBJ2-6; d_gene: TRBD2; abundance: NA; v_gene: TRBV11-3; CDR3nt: TGTGCCAGCAGCTCGTCGAGCGGGATGGCGACTGGGGCCAACGTCCTGACTTTC; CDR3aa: CASSSSSGMATGANVLTF
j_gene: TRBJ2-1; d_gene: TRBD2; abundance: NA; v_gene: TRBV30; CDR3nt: TGTGCCTGGAGTCACCGACTAGCGGGAGGGCCAGGAAGTGAGCAGTTCTTC; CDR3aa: CAWSHRLAGGPGSEQFF
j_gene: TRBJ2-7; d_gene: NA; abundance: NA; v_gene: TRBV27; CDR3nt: TGTGCCAGCAGTGGTGACAACTCCTACGAGCAGTACTTC; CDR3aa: CASSGDNSYEQYF
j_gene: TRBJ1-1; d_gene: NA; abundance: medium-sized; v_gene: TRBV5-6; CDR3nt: TGTGCCAGCAGCTTGAAGGTCACGGGGAGGGCTGTAGCTTTCTTT; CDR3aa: CASSLKVTGRAVAFF
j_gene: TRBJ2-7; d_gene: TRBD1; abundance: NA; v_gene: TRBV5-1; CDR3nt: TGCGCCAGCAGCTTGGCTGGGACAGCAGCCTACGAGCAGTACTTC; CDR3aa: CASSLAGTAAYEQYF
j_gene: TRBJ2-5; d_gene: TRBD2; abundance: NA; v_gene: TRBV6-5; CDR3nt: TGTGCCAGCAGTTACCGGGAGGGCCGGGAGACCCAGTACTTC; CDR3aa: CASSYREGRETQYF
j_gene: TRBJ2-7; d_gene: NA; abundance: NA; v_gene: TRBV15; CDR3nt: TGTGCCACCAGCAGAGACAGCTTCTACGAGCAGTACTTC; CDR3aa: CATSRDSFYEQYF
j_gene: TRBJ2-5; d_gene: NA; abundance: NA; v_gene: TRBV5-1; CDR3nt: TGCGCCAGCAGCTTGGGCTTATCCGGGAAAGAGACCCAGTACTTC; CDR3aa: CASSLGLSGKETQYF
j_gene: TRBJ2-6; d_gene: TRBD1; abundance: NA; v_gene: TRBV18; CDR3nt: TGTGCCAGCTCGGGACAGAGAGCCACCACTGGGGCCAACGTCCTGACTTTC; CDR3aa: CASSGQRATTGANVLTF
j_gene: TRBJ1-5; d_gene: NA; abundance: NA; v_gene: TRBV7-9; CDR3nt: TGTGCCAGCAGCTTAGATCCTTTAGGCAGTCCCCAGCATTTT; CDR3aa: CASSLDPLGSPQHF
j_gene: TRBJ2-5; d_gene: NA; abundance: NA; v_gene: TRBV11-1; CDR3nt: TGTGCCAGCAGCCGCCGGACTAAAGAGACCCAGTACTTC; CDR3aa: CASSRRTKETQYF
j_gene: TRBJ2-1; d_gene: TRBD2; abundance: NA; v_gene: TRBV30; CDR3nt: TGTGCCTGGAGGATAGCGGGAGTAGGAGGGGGCTCCTACAATGAGCAGTTCTTC; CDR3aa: CAWRIAGVGGGSYNEQFF
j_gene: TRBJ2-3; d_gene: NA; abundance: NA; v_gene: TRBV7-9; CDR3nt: TGTGCCAGCAGCTGGGCCGGGACCCTAGACGCGTATTTT; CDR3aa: CASSWAGTLDAYF
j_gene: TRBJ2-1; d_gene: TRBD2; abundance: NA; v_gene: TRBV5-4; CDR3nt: TGTGCCAGCAGCTTGAGCCTAGCGGAGTACAATGAGCAGTTCTTC; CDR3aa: CASSLSLAEYNEQFF
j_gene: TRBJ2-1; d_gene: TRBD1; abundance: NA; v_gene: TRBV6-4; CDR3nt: TGTGCCAGCAGTGACTCGGACAGGGCTCTCTATGAGCAGTTCTTC; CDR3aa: CASSDSDRALYEQFF
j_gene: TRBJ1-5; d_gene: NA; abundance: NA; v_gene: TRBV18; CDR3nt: TGTGCCAGCTCACCAACCGGGGGTGAGATTTATAGCAATCAGCCCCAGCATTTT; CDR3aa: CASSPTGGEIYSNQPQHF
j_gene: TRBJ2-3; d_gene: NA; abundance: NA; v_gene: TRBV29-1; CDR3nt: TGCAGCGTTGTTCGGGGTTATACGCAGTATTTT; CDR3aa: CSVVRGYTQYF
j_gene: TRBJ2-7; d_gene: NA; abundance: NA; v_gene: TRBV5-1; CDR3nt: TGCGCCAGCAGTTCGAGATCATACGAGCAGTACTTC; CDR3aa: CASSSRSYEQYF